This is a list of T cell receptor beta chains from one sample in a study of human T cells and chemical hapten exposure. TCRdb reprocessed the RACE reads with MiXCR, giving one entry per CDR3 protein. This table has under 45,000 distinct CDR3 sequences, about a tenth appearing once. The sample was whole blood, taken in connection with sensitization to the hapten diphenylcyclopropenone (DPC). All receptors derive from a middle-aged man with alopecia areata. Some clones in this sample may be carry-over from other donors' samples. Both conserved end residues are part of each CDR3.

TRBJ2-7 TRBV7-2 CASSKQTGGLGSYEQYF
TRBJ1-5 TRBV2 CASSKGRVYQPQHF
TRBJ2-3 TRBV27 CASTETQNTDTQYF
TRBJ1-5 TRBV5-1 CASSLTGTSNQPQHF
TRBJ2-1 TRBV29-1 CSGDSDSSYNEQFF
TRBJ2-7 TRBV7-2 CASSPRTDYEQYF
TRBJ2-7 TRBV20-1 CSARPTGGYEQYF
TRBJ2-5 TRBV20-1 CSARHQETQYF
TRBJ2-7 TRBV10-3 CAMGRDPASEQYF
TRBJ2-7 TRBV7-2 CASSADRGQGWEQYF
TRBJ1-5 TRBV2 CASSGDRSYQPQHF
TRBJ1-5 TRBV28 CASSFWDRNQPQHF
TRBJ2-2 TRBV11-2 CASSQEAAGELFF
TRBJ1-2 TRBV27 CASSLSGIGYGYTF
TRBJ1-6 TRBV12-3/TRBV12-4 CAIAFPPGGLSPLHF
TRBJ1-5 TRBV19 CASSIGRVASNQLQHF
TRBJ2-5 TRBV29-1 CSAAGDLQETQYF
TRBJ2-5 TRBV10-3 CAISGGTGEETQYF
TRBJ1-1 TRBV28 CASTWGGGTEAFF
TRBJ2-7 TRBV19 CASSKGQGEDEQYF
TRBJ1-2 TRBV19 CASSPGAYGYTF
TRBJ2-1 TRBV29-1 CSARDGAYNEQFF
TRBJ1-2 TRBV6-4 CASSATANYGYTF
TRBJ2-7 TRBV29-1 CSVADYEQYF
TRBJ2-7 TRBV5-1 CASRVAAGVYEQYF
TRBJ1-4 TRBV12-2 CASRPGPFRDRIHKEKLFF
TRBJ2-7 TRBV11-2 CASSFTGPGHEQYF
TRBJ2-3 TRBV7-2 CASSFSLDTQYF
TRBJ2-2 TRBV29-1 CSVDGRGNTGELFF
TRBJ1-1 TRBV30 CAWSRQPNTEAFF
TRBJ2-2 TRBV29-1 CSVGSLTGELFF
TRBJ1-2 TRBV28 CASSLGVPEGYTF
TRBJ2-7 TRBV6-2/TRBV6-3 CASSLRDPLDEQYF